Presented here are 18 T cell receptor beta chains from one specimen sequenced in a study of post-analysis software for immune sequencing data. Findings of the study overall: TRBV5-6, TRBV5-1 and TRBV20-1 belonged to a set of about five TRBV segments that were more frequent in patients than controls.

Unique molecular identifiers featured in each of the TCR beta cDNA libraries. TCRdb redid the calling of the PCR reads with MiXCR, one entry per CDR3 protein. The repertoire holds a few hundred thousand distinct CDR3 sequences, with approximately 34% as singletons. These receptors are not linked to any known antigen. Sequences were obtained from blood. The receptors here all came from a girl aged 2 to 17 with multiple sclerosis.

This sequence joins TRBV25-1 and TRBJ1-3, with D possibly TRBD1 on 5 matching bases. Deletions cut 3 bases from V and 3 bases from J, with 12 bases between. Germline V lookup: CDR1 MGHDK, CDR2 SYGVNS. The CDR3 runs 15 residues. The CDR3 is CASSDRGEIGNTIYF. The CDR3, as DNA: TGTGCCAGCAGTGATCGAGGGGAAATTGGAAACACCATATATTTT.

The chain links TRBV20-1 to TRBJ2-6, with D unclear. The V and J ends lost 3 bases and 0 bases respectively, with 9 bases between them. The CDR3 is made up of 15 amino acids. CDR1 DFQATT and CDR2 SNEGSKA come from the germline V gene (reference sequence). The chain's CDR3 is CSASAQSSGANVLTF. CDR3 nucleotides: TGCAGTGCTAGTGCTCAGTCCTCTGGGGCCAACGTCCTGACTTTC.

This clonotype came up a few times. The chain couples TRBV10-2 to TRBJ2-7, with D perhaps TRBD1 or TRBD2 (5 bases each). The DNA matches TRBJ2-5 better at its end, which makes the J call doubtful. There are 16 residues in the CDR3. Germline CDR1 WSHSY, CDR2 SAAADI. CDR3 loop: CASSATLRDPRETQYF. Written as DNA, the CDR3 is TGCGCCAGCAGTGCGACACTTCGGGACCCGAGAGAGACCCAGTACTTC.

This clonotype was observed a few times. V gene TRBV5-5 combines with J gene TRBJ1-2, with TRBD1 as a possible D gene (5 bases). The germline gives CDR1 SGHKS, CDR2 YYEKEE (reference sequence). The CDR3 loop spans 15 amino acids. Trimming removed 0 bases from V and 5 bases from J, with 14 bases in between. In DNA, the CDR3 is TGTGCCAGCAGCTTGGGGGTGGCAGGGCTGTATGGCTACACCTTC. Encoded protein: CASSLGVAGLYGYTF.

The V call is TRBV11-2, the J call TRBJ2-1; 9 nucleotides agree with TRBD1. The CDR3 is made up of 16 amino acids. The V gene end was trimmed by 7 bases and the J gene end by 13 bases; junction bases not matched to a gene: 20. In germline, CDR1 is SGHAT, CDR2 FQNNGV. CDR3 protein: CASTLTGGRGQETQFF. CDR3 sequence (DNA): TGTGCCAGCACCCTAACAGGGGGCCGGGGTCAAGAGACCCAGTTCTTC.

The gene calls are TRBV12-5 and TRBJ2-1; 11 bases are a match to TRBD1. The CDR3 covers 14 residues. CDR1 is LGHNT and CDR2 is FRNRAP in the germline V gene. V shed 6 bases, J shed 7 bases, and the junction held 5 bases outside the gene matches. CDR3 amino acids: CASGNGQGANEQFF. The DNA for the CDR3 is TGTGCTAGTGGCAACGGACAGGGGGCGAATGAGCAGTTCTTC.

This chain uses TRBV4-1 with TRBJ1-5, with D possibly TRBD1 on 6 matching bases. Germline CDR1 is MGHRA and CDR2 is YSYEKL. V was clipped by 0 bases and J by 1 base, with 13 bases between them. CDR3 length equals 17 residues. The chain's CDR3 is CASSQDRGGWSNQPQHF. CDR3 nucleotides: TGCGCCAGCAGCCAAGATAGGGGGGGCTGGAGCAATCAGCCCCAGCATTTT.

The CDR3 spells CASSDVGQGARINEQFF. The CDR3 region has the DNA TGTGCCAGCAGTGATGTTGGACAGGGGGCGAGGATCAATGAGCAGTTCTTC. The chain has TRBV2 and TRBJ2-1, with TRBD1 matching over 11 bases. The CDR3 totals 17 residues. V was clipped by 3 bases and J by 6 bases; unmatched bases: 10. Germline V gene data show CDR1 as SNHLY and CDR2 as FYNNEI.

The rearrangement joins TRBV11-2 to TRBJ1-5; D remains ambiguous. V gave up 5 bases and J gave up 3 bases, with 8 bases separating them. The CDR3 spans 13 residues. CDR1 and CDR2 from the germline V gene are SGHAT and FQNNGV. CDR3 protein: CASSPAFNQPQHF. In DNA, the CDR3 is TGTGCCAGCAGCCCGGCGTTCAATCAGCCCCAGCATTTT.

The chain combines TRBV5-1 with TRBJ2-1; no definite D call. The V and J ends lost 4 bases and 3 bases respectively, with 14 bases between them. Germline-derived CDR1 and CDR2 are SGHRS and YFSETQ. CDR3 length: 15 residues. This CDR3 is CASSGQKDGYNEQFF. The CDR3 nucleotides are TGCGCCAGCAGCGGTCAGAAAGACGGCTACAATGAGCAGTTCTTC.

This clonotype was detected only a few times. The chain is built from TRBV6-6 and TRBJ1-1, with D possibly being TRBD1 (5 bases). Trimming removed 6 bases from V and 4 bases from J, with 9 bases in between. This CDR3 is 12 amino acids long. Germline V gene lookup returns CDR1 MNHNY and CDR2 SVGAGI (reference sequence). The CDR3 bases are TGTGCCAGCAGGGTGGGGGGCACTGAAGCTTTCTTT. This gives the protein CASRVGGTEAFF.

The CDR3 sequence: CASSQGGTGGSYNEQFF. In DNA, the CDR3 is TGCGCCAGCAGCCAGGGGGGGACAGGGGGCTCCTACAATGAGCAGTTCTTC. The chain links TRBV5-1 to TRBJ2-1; 11 nucleotides agree with TRBD1. This CDR3 has 17 amino acids. The V and J ends lost 4 bases and 0 bases, in that order; junction bases with no gene match: 6. Germline V gene sequence: CDR1 SGHRS, CDR2 YFSETQ.

The chain joins TRBV4-1 to TRBJ1-4; 7 bases align to TRBD1. This CDR3 is 16 amino acids long. Germline V lookup: CDR1 MGHRA, CDR2 YSYEKL. The J segment lost 8 bases and the V segment lost 4 bases, leaving 13 bases of the junction unmatched. CDR3 region: CASSREPDRALEKLFF. The CDR3 DNA follows: TGCGCCAGCAGCCGCGAACCAGACAGGGCGTTAGAAAAACTGTTTTTT.

On this clonotype itself: The CDR3 does not end in the conserved phenylalanine or tryptophan, so this is likely a read error. The chain carries TRBV20-1 and TRBJ2-1; 7 bases fit TRBD2. Germline CDR1 is DFQATT and CDR2 is SNEGSKA (reference sequence). The CDR3 contains 16 residues. Trimming at V came to 5 bases and at J to 1 base, leaving 11 bases not matched to a gene. The CDR3 region has the DNA TGCAGTGCTCGGGGCCCCGCTAGCGGATCCTACAATGAGCAGTTCGTC. Its translation: CSARGPASGSYNEQFV.

This clonotype was counted at least ten times. The chain has TRBV12-3 or TRBV12-4 and TRBJ1-2; 10 bases line up with TRBD1. The CDR3 is 17 amino acids. Trimming at V came to 3 bases and at J to 6 bases, leaving 13 bases not matched to a gene. The CDR3 DNA follows: TGTGCCAGCAGTTTTCGACCAAACCGGGACAGGGGCAATGGCTACACCTTC. Protein sequence: CASSFRPNRDRGNGYTF.

As regards this clonotype: Since the CDR3 does not end with the conserved phenylalanine or tryptophan, this likely comes from a read error. The chain employs TRBV20-1 and TRBJ2-7; D possibly corresponds to TRBD1 (6 bases). The length of the CDR3 is 15 residues. CDR1 is DFQATT and CDR2 is SNEGSKA in the germline V gene (reference sequence). V was clipped by 0 bases and J by 3 bases, with 15 bases between them. CDR3: CSARDRSGDGYEQYC. CDR3 nucleotides: TGCAGTGCTAGAGATCGGTCAGGGGATGGCTACGAGCAGTACTGC.

The V call is TRBV6-6, the J call TRBJ1-2; 7 positions agree with TRBD1. This CDR3 contains 14 residues. Trimming at V came to 2 bases and at J to 4 bases, leaving 4 bases not matched to a gene. Looked up from germline, CDR1 is MNHNY and CDR2 is SVGAGI (reference sequence). The CDR3 DNA sequence: TGTGCCAGCAGTTACCCGGGACAGATCTATGGCTACACCTTC. This codes for CASSYPGQIYGYTF.

This clonotype has a handful of counts. J is TRBJ2-4 and V is TRBV3-1; the D gene is possibly TRBD2 (5 bases). Trimming shortened V by 5 bases and J by 5 bases, and 13 bases separated the two germline ends. CDR3 length: 14 residues. Germline V CDR1 and CDR2: LGHDT, YNNKEL (reference sequence). CDR3 coding DNA: TGTGCCAGCAGCTCCTGGACTCGGGAAAACATTCAGTACTTC. This codes for CASSSWTRENIQYF.